This T cell receptor (beta chain) emerged from a study of T cells in Graves' hyperthyroidism and ophthalmopathy. The V gene end was trimmed by 8 bases and the J gene end by 4 bases; junction bases not matched to a gene: 5. The CDR3 sequence is 14 residues long. Per the germline V gene, CDR1 is MNHNS and CDR2 is SASEGT. Over 18 months, lack of ophthalmopathy progression marked Graves' hyperthyroidism as stable. Exclusion followed for patients with uncontrolled infection, other autoimmune disease, pregnancy or lactation. Diagnosis rested on symptoms, serum thyroxine and TRAb, thyroid ultrasound, and orbital computed tomography. This clonotype was recorded a few times. TCR beta CDR3 region amplification was performed from RNA transcripts. A set of HTBI primers served as the primers for a first-round RT-PCR of the TCR CDR3. Each CDR3 protein gets one entry after TCRdb re-called the multiplex PCR reads with MiXCR. The sample comprises some 690,000 distinct CDR3 sequences, around 16% of which are singletons, and about 16% rests with the top ten.

Sequenced: blood. The TCR was taken from a man aged 45-65 years with Graves' hyperthyroidism. This chain uses TRBV6-1 with TRBJ1-3; 10 nucleotides line up with TRBD1. The CDR3 is CASAGTGVGNTIYF. CDR3 in DNA: TGTGCCAGCGCCGGGACAGGGGTAGGAAACACCATATATTTT.